Below, one T cell receptor (beta chain) is given with its context. Its antigen is not known. These data come from a study of cytomegalovirus exposure and HLA in healthy donors. Points from the study as a whole: Cytomegalovirus association was assigned to more than 150 TCR beta chains. Immune exposure information comprised only CMV serostatus. An Asian-associated ancestry cluster reportedly showed fewer N-insertions than the roughly 670-donor mean in a later analysis.

Use of 60 Vbeta and 13 Jbeta primers characterized the PCR. Profiled with immunoSEQ multiplex PCR; TCRdb holds only in-frame clones, not every one. The table lists more than 140,000 clones, 60% to 80% of them singletons, with around 3.2% in the top ten. Healthy individuals who donated bone marrow served as the donors. The V and J ends lost 6 bases and 6 bases respectively, with 16 bases between them. Germline CDR1 SGHRS, CDR2 YFSETQ. The CDR3 contains 13 residues. The receptor was derived from a middle-aged man in good health and CMV-seronegative. Sequenced material: PBMCs. The chain carries TRBV5-1 and TRBJ2-7; maybe TRBD1 (6 bases). The CDR3 bases are TGCGCCAGCAAACCCGGGACATCGTTCGAGCAGTACTTC. Its translation is CASKPGTSFEQYF.